A single TCR beta chain is shown here with its context. The study ran its PCR with 60 Vbeta and 13 Jbeta primers. Profiled with immunoSEQ multiplex PCR; TCRdb holds only in-frame clones, not every one. The sample has over 90,000 clones, almost 80% seen once. The data originate from a study of cytomegalovirus exposure and HLA in healthy donors. Germline V CDR1 and CDR2: GTSNPN, SVGIG (reference sequence). Trimming cost V 0 bases and J 7 bases; bases outside gene matches: 6. The CDR3 runs 14 residues. This TCR derives from a man aged 45 to 65 in good health and CMV-seropositive. The genes are TRBV30 and TRBJ2-1, with TRBD2 matching over 7 bases. The sequenced material came from PBMCs. The DNA of the CDR3 is TGTGCCTGGAGTGTACGCGGGAGACGGAATGAGCAGTTCTTC. Translating gives CAWSVRGRRNEQFF. Full variable domain (rest looked up from reference TRBV30 and TRBJ2-1): SQTIHQWPATLVQPVGSPLSLECTVEGTSNPNLYWYRQAAGRGLQLLFYSVGIGQISSEVPQNLSASRPQDRQFILSSKKLLLSDSGFYLCAWSVRGRRNEQFFGPGTRLTVL.